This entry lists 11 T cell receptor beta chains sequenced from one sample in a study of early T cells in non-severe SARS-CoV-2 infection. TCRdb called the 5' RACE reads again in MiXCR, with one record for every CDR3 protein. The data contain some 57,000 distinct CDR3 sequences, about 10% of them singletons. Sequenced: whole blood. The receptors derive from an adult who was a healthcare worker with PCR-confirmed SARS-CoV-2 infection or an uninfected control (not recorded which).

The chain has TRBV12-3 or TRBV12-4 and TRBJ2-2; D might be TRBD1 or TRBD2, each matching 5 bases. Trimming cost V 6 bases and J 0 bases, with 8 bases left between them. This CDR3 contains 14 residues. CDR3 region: CASSTGPNTGELFF. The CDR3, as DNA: TGTGCCAGCAGCACGGGACCGAACACCGGGGAGCTGTTTTTT.

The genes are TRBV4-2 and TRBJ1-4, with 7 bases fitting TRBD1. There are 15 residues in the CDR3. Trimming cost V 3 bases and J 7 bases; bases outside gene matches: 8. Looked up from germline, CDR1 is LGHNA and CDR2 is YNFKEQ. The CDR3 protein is CASSQDRDRGEKLFF. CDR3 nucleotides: TGTGCCAGCAGCCAGGACCGGGACAGAGGTGAAAAACTGTTTTTT.

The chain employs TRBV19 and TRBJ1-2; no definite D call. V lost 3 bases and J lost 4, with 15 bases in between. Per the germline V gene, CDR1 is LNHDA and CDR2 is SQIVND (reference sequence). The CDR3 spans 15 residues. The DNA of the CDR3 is TGTGCCAGTAGTATCGGATCGGCATCTGGCTATGGCTACACCTTC. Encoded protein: CASSIGSASGYGYTF.

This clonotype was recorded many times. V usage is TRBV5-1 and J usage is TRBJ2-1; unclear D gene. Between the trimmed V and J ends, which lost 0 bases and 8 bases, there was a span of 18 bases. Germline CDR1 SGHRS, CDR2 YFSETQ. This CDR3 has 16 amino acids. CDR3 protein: CASSLEFLGSLDEQFF. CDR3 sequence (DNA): TGCGCCAGCAGCTTGGAATTCTTGGGTAGCTTGGATGAGCAGTTCTTC.

In nucleotides, the CDR3 is TGTGCCAGCAGTTTTTTATCGCAGGGGGAATCACCCCTCCACTTT. Amino acids: CASSFLSQGESPLHF. V usage is TRBV7-6 and J usage is TRBJ1-6; 7 bases map to TRBD1. CDR3 length: 15 amino acids. The junction had 12 bases not matched to a gene; V was cut back by 6 bases and J by 10 bases. Germline V gene data show CDR1 as SGHVS and CDR2 as FNYEAQ.

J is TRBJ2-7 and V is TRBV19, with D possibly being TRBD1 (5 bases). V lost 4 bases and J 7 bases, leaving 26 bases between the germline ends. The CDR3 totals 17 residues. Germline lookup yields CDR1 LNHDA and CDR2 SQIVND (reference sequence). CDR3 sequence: CASSNPRGQGTMGEQYF. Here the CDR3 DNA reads TGTGCCAGTAGTAATCCGAGAGGCCAGGGAACGATGGGGGAGCAGTACTTC.

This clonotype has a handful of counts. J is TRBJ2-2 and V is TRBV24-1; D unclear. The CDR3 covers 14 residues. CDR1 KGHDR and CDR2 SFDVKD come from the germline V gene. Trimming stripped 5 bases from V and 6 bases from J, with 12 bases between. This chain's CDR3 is CATSGQLGSGELFF. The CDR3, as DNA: TGTGCCACCAGTGGTCAGTTGGGCTCCGGGGAGCTGTTTTTT.

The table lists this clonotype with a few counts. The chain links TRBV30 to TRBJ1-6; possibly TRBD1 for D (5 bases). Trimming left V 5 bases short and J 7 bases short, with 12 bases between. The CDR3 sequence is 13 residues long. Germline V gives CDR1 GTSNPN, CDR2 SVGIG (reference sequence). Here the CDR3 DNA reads TGTGCCTGGGGGGACGATCACAATTCACCCCTCCACTTT. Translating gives CAWGDDHNSPLHF.

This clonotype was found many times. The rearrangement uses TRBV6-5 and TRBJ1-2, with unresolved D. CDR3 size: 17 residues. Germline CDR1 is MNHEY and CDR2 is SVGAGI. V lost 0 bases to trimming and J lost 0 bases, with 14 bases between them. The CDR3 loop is CASSYSGGGGANYGYTF. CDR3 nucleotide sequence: TGTGCCAGCAGTTACTCCGGTGGCGGTGGAGCTAACTATGGCTACACCTTC.

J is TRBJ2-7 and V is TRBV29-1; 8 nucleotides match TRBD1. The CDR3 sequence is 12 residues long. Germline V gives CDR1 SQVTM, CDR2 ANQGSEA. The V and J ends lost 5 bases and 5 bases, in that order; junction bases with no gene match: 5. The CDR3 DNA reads TGCAGCGTTTGCCAGGGGGCCGACGAGCAGTACTTC. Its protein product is CSVCQGADEQYF.

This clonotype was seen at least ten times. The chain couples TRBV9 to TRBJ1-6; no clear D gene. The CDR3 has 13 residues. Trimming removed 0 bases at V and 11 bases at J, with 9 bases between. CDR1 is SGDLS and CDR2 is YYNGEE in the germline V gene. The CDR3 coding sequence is TGTGCCAGCAGCGTAGGGAAAGGGACACCCCTCCACTTT. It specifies CASSVGKGTPLHF. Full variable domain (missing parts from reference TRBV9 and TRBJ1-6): DSGVTQTPKHLITATGQRVTLRCSPRSGDLSVYWYQQSLDQGLQFLIQYYNGEERAKGNILERFSAQQFPDLHSELNLSSLELGDSALYFCASSVGKGTPLHFGNGTRLTVT.